A selection of T cell receptor beta chains follows, all from one sample in a study of memory CD4+ T cells and cytomegalovirus serostatus. The data were produced by immunoSEQ multiplex PCR, yet TCRdb's version contains in-frame clones alone and is incomplete. This table holds approximately 50,000 clones, over 65% found once. The source material was memory CD4+ T cells from blood. Receptors were obtained from an adult in good health and CMV-seropositive. Both conserved end residues are part of each CDR3. The D gene is left open where the match is weak. The listing skips clone size in some rows; elsewhere it reads once, few, many or a size class.

12	-	TRBJ2-6	-	TRBV29-1	CSVVSGANVLTF	TGCAGCGTTGTCTCGGGGGCCAACGTCCTGACTTTC
11	-	TRBJ1-2	-	TRBV2	CASREGVGYTF	TGTGCCAGCAGGGAAGGAGTTGGCTACACCTTC
18	few	TRBJ2-2	-	TRBV29-1	CSVRGLLGAREGTGELFF	TGCAGCGTTCGGGGGCTTTTGGGGGCCCGAGAAGGCACCGGGGAGCTGTTTTTT
16	-	TRBJ2-3	TRBD2	TRBV19	CATSPGLAGVFDTQYF	TGTGCCACCTCTCCGGGACTAGCGGGAGTTTTTGATACGCAGTATTTT
13	-	TRBJ2-2	-	TRBV14	CASSQRITGELFF	TGTGCCAGCAGCCAAAGAATTACCGGGGAGCTGTTTTTT
14	-	TRBJ2-7	-	TRBV28	CASTTRTIRYEQYF	TGTGCCAGCACGACGCGGACAATACGCTACGAGCAGTACTTC
15	-	TRBJ1-3	-	TRBV14	CASSPNLSSGNTIYF	TGTGCCAGCAGCCCCAACCTAAGCTCTGGAAACACCATATATTTT
13	-	TRBJ2-7	-	TRBV28	CASSLRDWYEQYF	TGTGCCAGCAGTCTCCGGGACTGGTACGAGCAGTACTTC
16	once	TRBJ2-6	-	TRBV27	CASSFIYPSGANVLTF	TGTGCCAGCAGTTTTATATACCCCTCTGGGGCCAACGTCCTGACTTTC
15	-	TRBJ1-5	-	TRBV28	CASRASRTDYQPQHF	TGTGCCAGCAGGGCTTCAAGGACAGACTATCAGCCCCAGCATTTT
12	-	TRBJ1-1	-	TRBV28	CASSPRTAEAFF	TGTGCCAGCAGTCCAAGGACAGCTGAAGCTTTCTTT
12	-	TRBJ2-6	-	TRBV2	CASRRSQDVLTF	TGTGCCAGCAGAAGGTCCCAGGACGTCCTGACTTTC
13	-	TRBJ2-5	-	TRBV5-6	CASSPISWETQYF	TGTGCCAGCAGTCCTATTTCTTGGGAGACCCAGTACTTC
15	-	TRBJ1-3	-	TRBV6-1	CASTADWTPANTIYF	TGTGCCAGCACCGCCGACTGGACGCCGGCAAACACCATATATTTT
15	-	TRBJ1-5	-	TRBV7-2	CASSVGVLGNQPQHF	TGTGCCAGCAGCGTAGGGGTTTTGGGAAATCAGCCCCAGCATTTT
20	few	TRBJ2-1	-	TRBV7-2	CASSLAIGRGGDNRDNEQFF	TGTGCCAGCAGCTTAGCGATCGGCAGGGGGGGAGATAATAGGGACAATGAGCAGTTCTTC
15	few	TRBJ2-5	-	TRBV5-6	CASSDLYWGEETQYF	TGTGCCAGCAGTGACCTCTATTGGGGAGAAGAGACCCAGTACTTC
15	-	TRBJ2-7	-	TRBV4-3	CASSQEAQNPYEQYF	TGCGCCAGCAGCCAAGAAGCCCAGAACCCGTACGAGCAGTACTTC
14	-	TRBJ1-1	-	TRBV7-9	CATTGYGLDTEAFF	TGTGCCACCACTGGTTACGGTCTGGACACTGAAGCTTTCTTT
15	once	TRBJ2-3	-	TRBV6-6	CASSYVKGAGDTQYF	TGTGCCAGCAGTTACGTCAAAGGGGCAGGAGATACGCAGTATTTT